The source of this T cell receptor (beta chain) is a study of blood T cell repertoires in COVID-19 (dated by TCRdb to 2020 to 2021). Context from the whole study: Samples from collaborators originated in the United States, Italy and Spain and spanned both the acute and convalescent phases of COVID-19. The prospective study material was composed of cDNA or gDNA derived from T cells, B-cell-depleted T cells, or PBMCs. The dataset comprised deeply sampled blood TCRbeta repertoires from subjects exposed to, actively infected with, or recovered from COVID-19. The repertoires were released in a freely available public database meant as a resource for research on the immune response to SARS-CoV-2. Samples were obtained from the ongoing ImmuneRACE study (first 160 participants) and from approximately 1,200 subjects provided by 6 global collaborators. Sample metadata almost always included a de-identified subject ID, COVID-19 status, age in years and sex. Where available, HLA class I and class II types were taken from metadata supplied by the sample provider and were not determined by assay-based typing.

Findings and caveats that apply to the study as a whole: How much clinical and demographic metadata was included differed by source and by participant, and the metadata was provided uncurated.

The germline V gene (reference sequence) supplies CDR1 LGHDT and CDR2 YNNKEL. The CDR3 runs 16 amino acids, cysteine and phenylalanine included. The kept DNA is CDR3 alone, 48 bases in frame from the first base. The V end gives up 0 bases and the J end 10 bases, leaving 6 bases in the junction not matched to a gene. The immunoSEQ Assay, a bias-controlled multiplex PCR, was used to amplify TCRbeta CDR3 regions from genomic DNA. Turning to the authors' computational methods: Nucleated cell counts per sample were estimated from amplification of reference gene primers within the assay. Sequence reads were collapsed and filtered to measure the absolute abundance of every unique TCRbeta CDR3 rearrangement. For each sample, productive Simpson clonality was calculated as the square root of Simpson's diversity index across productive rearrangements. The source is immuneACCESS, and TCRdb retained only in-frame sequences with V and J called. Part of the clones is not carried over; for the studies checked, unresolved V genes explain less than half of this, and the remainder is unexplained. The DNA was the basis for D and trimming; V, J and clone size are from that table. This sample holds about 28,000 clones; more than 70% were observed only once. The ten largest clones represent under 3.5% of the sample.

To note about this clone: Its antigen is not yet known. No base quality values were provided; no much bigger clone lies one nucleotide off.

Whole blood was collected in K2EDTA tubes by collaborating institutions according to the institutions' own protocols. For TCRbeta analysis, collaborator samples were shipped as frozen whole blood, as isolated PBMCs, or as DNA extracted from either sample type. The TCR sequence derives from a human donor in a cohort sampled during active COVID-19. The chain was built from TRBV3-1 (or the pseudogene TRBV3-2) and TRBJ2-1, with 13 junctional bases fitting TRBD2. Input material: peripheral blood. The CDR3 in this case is CASSQDPLAGGLEQFF. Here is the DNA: TGTGCCAGCAGCCAAGATCCACTAGCGGGGGGGCTCGAGCAGTTCTTC.